This TCR beta chain was captured by sequencing in a study of CD8+CD57+ T cells in acquired aplastic anemia. Notes on the study in general: The number of CD8+ CDR3 sequences shared by patients and controls was approximately 28.

Per the germline V gene, CDR1 is LNHDA and CDR2 is SQIVND (reference sequence). The CDR3 is 15 residues long. Trimming removed 5 bases from V and 2 bases from J; junction bases left unmatched: 6. Investigators profiled TCR beta VDJ and CDR3 from genomic DNA template. MiXCR was run by TCRdb on the reads, yielding one entry per CDR3 protein. The sample has some 140,000 distinct CDR3 sequences, 41% seen once. Concerning this clonotype itself: What it binds is not known.

This TCR came from a human donor in good health, serving as a control. The chain recombines TRBV19 with TRBJ1-5; TRBD1 agrees at 7 bases. The material sequenced was sorted CD4+, CD8+, or CD8+CD57+ T cells (not recorded which) from PBMCs. The CDR3 DNA follows: TGTGCCAGTAGTGGGACAGTGGAAGGCAATCAGCCCCAGCATTTT. Translating gives CASSGTVEGNQPQHF.